This TCR beta chain was obtained from a study of T cells after yellow fever vaccination. Trimming pared 5 bases from V and 1 base from J, leaving 15 bases between. The CDR3 covers 15 residues. CDR1 and CDR2 (germline): MGHRA, YSYEKL. TCRdb processed the 5' RACE reads anew with MiXCR; each CDR3 protein has one entry. The sample has 150,000 to 200,000 distinct CDR3 sequences; about a tenth are singletons. The rearrangement links TRBV4-1 to TRBJ2-7, with a tentative D call TRBD2 (6 bases). The source was CD8+ T cells sorted from PBMCs, collected 45 days after the yellow fever booster vaccination. The clonotype originates from a man in his late teens or twenties who received the YFV17D yellow fever vaccine. The CDR3 coding sequence is TGCGCCAGCAGCTCTCGGAGCAGCGGGTCCTACGAGCAGTACTTC. Translated: CASSSRSSGSYEQYF.